This record covers a single TCR beta chain. The V and J ends lost 1 base and 2 bases, in that order; junction bases with no gene match: 6. The length of the CDR3 is 16 residues. The germline V gene has CDR1 ENHRY and CDR2 SYGVKD. This sample was taken from a study of blood T cell repertoires in COVID-19. Study in general: Samples of COVID-19 (acute and convalescent) were obtained from the United States, Italy and Spain. Sources were T cells, B-cell-depleted T cells, or PBMCs; the material itself was cDNA or gDNA.

Produced via immunoSEQ multiplex PCR; TCRdb's table is partial and in-frame only. The data hold 45,000 to 50,000 clones, with nearly 85% observed a single time. V gene TRBV10-3 combines with J gene TRBJ2-3; 7 bases align to TRBD2. Sequenced input: peripheral blood. This clonotype originated in an elderly man in a cohort sampled during active COVID-19. CDR3 nucleotides: TGTGCCATCAGTGAGTTGGCGGGAGCCATCACAGATACGCAGTATTTT. Amino acid sequence: CAISELAGAITDTQYF.